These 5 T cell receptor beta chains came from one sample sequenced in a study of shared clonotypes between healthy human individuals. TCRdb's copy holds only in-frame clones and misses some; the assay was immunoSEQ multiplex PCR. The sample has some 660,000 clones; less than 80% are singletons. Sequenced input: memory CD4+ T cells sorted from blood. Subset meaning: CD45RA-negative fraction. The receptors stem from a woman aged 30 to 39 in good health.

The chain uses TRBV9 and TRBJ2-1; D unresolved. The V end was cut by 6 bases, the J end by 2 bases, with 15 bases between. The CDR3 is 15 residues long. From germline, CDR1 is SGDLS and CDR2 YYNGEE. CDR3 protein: CASNLEAEPYNEQFF. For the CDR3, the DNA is TGTGCCAGCAACCTAGAGGCGGAACCCTACAATGAGCAGTTCTTC.

In DNA, the CDR3 is TGTGCCAGCAGCGTAGCTGCGGGAACCAGCACAGATACGCAGTATTTT. Encoded protein: CASSVAAGTSTDTQYF. The chain combines TRBV9 with TRBJ2-3; D may be TRBD2 (6 bases). Germline-derived CDR1 and CDR2 are SGDLS and YYNGEE. The CDR3 is 16 amino acids. Trimming stripped 0 bases from V and 0 bases from J, with 11 bases between.

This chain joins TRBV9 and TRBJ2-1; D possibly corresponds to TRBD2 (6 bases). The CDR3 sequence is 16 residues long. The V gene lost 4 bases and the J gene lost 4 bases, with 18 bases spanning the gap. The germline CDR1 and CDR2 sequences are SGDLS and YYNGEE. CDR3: CASSSQRASLYNEQFF. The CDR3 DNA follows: TGTGCCAGCAGCTCCCAGCGGGCTAGCCTATACAATGAGCAGTTCTTC.

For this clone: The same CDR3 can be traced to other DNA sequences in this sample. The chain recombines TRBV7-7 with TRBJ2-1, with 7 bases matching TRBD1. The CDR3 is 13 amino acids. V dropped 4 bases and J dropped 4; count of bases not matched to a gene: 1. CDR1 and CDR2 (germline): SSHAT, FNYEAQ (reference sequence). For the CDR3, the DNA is TGTGCCAGCAGCTCAGGGGGTTACAATGAGCAGTTCTTC. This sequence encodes CASSSGGYNEQFF.

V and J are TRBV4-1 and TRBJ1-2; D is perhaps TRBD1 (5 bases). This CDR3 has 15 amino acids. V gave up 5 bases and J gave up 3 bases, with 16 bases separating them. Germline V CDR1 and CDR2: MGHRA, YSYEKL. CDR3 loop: CASSNVGVFDYGYTF. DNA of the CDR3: TGCGCCAGCAGCAACGTAGGGGTTTTCGACTATGGCTACACCTTC.